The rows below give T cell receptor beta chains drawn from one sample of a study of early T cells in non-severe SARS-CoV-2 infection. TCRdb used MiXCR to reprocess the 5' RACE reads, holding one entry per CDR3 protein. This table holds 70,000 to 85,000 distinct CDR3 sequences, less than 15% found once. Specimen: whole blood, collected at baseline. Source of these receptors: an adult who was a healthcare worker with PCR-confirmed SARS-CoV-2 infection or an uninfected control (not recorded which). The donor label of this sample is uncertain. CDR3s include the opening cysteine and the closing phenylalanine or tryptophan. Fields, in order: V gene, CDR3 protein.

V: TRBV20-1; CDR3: CSASAGGTEAFF
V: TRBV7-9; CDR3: CASSPLHMGELFF
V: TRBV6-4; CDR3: CASSLDRGDEQFF
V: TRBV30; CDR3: CAWSVPGQFCF
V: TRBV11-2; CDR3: CASSSTSGGFYEQYF
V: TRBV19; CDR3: CASSMSGTQALNYGYTF
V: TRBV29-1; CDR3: CSVPPFSLAGDYEQFF
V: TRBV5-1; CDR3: CASSPGGLAGYSYEQYF
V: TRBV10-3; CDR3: CAISESGSPEAFF
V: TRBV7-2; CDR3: CASSLTKETQYF
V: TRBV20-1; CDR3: CSARGEGGMEEQYF
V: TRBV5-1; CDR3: CASSWAVTGELFF
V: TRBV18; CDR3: CASSPYSVRFSGNTIYF
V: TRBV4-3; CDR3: CASSQEKQGGYEQYF
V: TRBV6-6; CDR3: CASSYSGLGAEAFF
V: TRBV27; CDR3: CASSLWGGGPMNTEAFF
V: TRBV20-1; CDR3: CSASIPTKQGLSGANVLTF
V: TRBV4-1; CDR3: CASSQGRDRVAYEQYF